This T cell receptor beta chain was sequenced in a study of blood T cell repertoires in COVID-19. For the study at large: Italy, Spain and the United States were the sources of the convalescent and acute COVID-19 samples.

Assay used: immunoSEQ multiplex PCR; TCRdb lists only in-frame clones, some missing. The table has nearly 250,000 clones, about 83% seen once. Source material: PBMCs or T cells enriched from blood (not recorded which). This TCR was recovered from a woman in her fifties or sixties who had recovered from COVID-19.

This chain's CDR3 is CASSTARGEQYF. The DNA for the CDR3 is TGTGCCAGCAGTACTGCTAGGGGCGAGCAGTACTTC. The chain links TRBV27 to TRBJ2-7; tentative D call: TRBD1 (5 bases). The CDR3 loop spans 12 amino acids. The V gene's germline CDR1 is MNHEY and CDR2 SMNVEV (reference sequence). With 5 bases removed from V and 6 bases from J, the gap between germline ends came to 11 bases.